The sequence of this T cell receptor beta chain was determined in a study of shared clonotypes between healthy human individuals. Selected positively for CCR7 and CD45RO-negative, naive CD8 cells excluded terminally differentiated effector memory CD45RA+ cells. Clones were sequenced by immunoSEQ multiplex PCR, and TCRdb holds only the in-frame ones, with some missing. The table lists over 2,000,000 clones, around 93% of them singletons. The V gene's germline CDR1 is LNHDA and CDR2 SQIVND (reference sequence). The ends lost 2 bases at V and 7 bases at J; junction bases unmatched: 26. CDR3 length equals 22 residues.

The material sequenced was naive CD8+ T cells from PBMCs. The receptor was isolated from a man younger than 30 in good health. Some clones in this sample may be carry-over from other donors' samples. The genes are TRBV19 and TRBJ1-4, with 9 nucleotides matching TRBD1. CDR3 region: CASSIIRTGVYSPGQYGEKLFF. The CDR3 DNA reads TGTGCCAGTAGTATAATCCGGACAGGGGTGTATTCTCCGGGGCAGTATGGTGAAAAACTGTTTTTT.